Each of the 32 T cell receptor beta chains below was sequenced from the same sample in a study of T cell responses to AZD1222 COVID-19 vaccine. Repertoires were generated with immunoSEQ multiplex PCR, while TCRdb's copy carries only in-frame clones and drops some. Found here are about 180,000 clones, 80% to 95% of them singletons; the top ten hold 1.5% to 2%. The source was peripheral blood, collected 28 days after the second AZD1222 dose. The receptors were gathered from an adult who received the AZD1222 COVID-19 vaccine.

The J gene is TRBJ1-6, the V gene TRBV7-2; D possibly corresponds to TRBD1 (5 bases). The CDR3 consists of 13 residues. Germline-derived CDR1 and CDR2 are SGHTA and FQGNSA. Trimming left V 5 bases short and J 9 bases short, with 11 bases between. CDR3 amino acids: CASSAGGGSPLHF. In DNA, the CDR3 is TGTGCCAGCAGCGCCGGGGGAGGTTCACCCCTCCACTTT.

The chain combines TRBV6-5 with TRBJ2-1; D call uncertain. Germline loops: CDR1 MNHEY, CDR2 SVGAGI. Trimming removed 6 bases from V and 3 bases from J, with 9 bases in between. This CDR3 is 13 amino acids long. CDR3 amino acids: CASSKPDYNEQFF. In DNA, the CDR3 is TGTGCCAGCAGCAAGCCCGACTACAATGAGCAGTTCTTC.

The chain joins TRBV6-6 to TRBJ2-1, with D possibly TRBD2 on 5 matching bases. From germline, CDR1 is MNHNY and CDR2 SVGAGI (reference sequence). The length of the CDR3 is 13 residues. The ends were cut back, 6 bases at V and 7 bases at J, with 13 bases in the middle. The CDR3 DNA follows: TGTGCCAGCAGACGGGATCGTATGAATGAGCAGTTCTTC. It translates to CASRRDRMNEQFF.

This chain joins TRBV7-9 and TRBJ2-7; D possibly matches TRBD1 or TRBD2 (6 bases each). The germline CDR1 and CDR2 sequences are SEHNR and FQNEAQ (reference sequence). The CDR3 is made up of 14 amino acids. Between the trimmed V and J ends, which lost 3 bases and 2 bases, there was a span of 11 bases. DNA of the CDR3: TGTGCCAGCAGCTTTGATGGGGGGCCCTACGAGCAGTACTTC. It translates to CASSFDGGPYEQYF.

The chain is built from TRBV5-4 and TRBJ2-7; 7 bases match TRBD2. The J segment lost 4 bases and the V segment lost 3 bases, leaving 13 bases of the junction unmatched. The CDR3 is made up of 16 amino acids. Looked up from germline, CDR1 is SGHNT and CDR2 is YYREEE (reference sequence). The CDR3 region has the DNA TGTGCCAGCAGCTCAGCACCTAGCGGTCCAGTATACGAGCAGTACTTC. It specifies CASSSAPSGPVYEQYF.

The chain has TRBV24-1 and TRBJ1-5, with TRBD1 identical over 11 bases. Germline CDR1 and CDR2: KGHDR and SFDVKD. V dropped 2 bases and J dropped 7; count of bases not matched to a gene: 3. This CDR3 region has 15 residues. In nucleotides, the CDR3 is TGTGCCACCAGTGATTCGGGACAGGGGGACCAGCCCCAGCATTTT. Residues: CATSDSGQGDQPQHF.

The chain recombines TRBV15 with TRBJ1-6; D possibly corresponds to TRBD1 (6 bases). Germline V lookup: CDR1 LNHNV, CDR2 YYDKDF (reference sequence). The ends were cut back, 0 bases at V and 0 bases at J, with 9 bases in the middle. The CDR3 runs to 17 residues. This CDR3 is CATSRDEGGSYNSPLHF. For the CDR3, the DNA is TGTGCCACCAGCAGAGATGAAGGGGGCTCCTATAATTCACCCCTCCACTTT. The variable domain in full, completed from reference TRBV15 and TRBJ1-6, reads DAMVIQNPRYQVTQFGKPVTLSCSQTLNHNVMYWYQQKSSQAPKLLFHYYDKDFNNEADTPDNFQSRRPNTSFCFLDIRSPGLGDTAMYLCATSRDEGGSYNSPLHFGNGTRLTVT.

This rearrangement joins TRBV18 to TRBJ1-1; no clear D gene. Trimming shortened V by 3 bases and J by 4 bases, and 9 bases separated the two germline ends. Germline values: CDR1 KGHSH, CDR2 LQKENI. The CDR3 spans 13 residues. CDR3 loop: CASSPYGTTEAFF. The DNA for the CDR3 is TGTGCCAGCTCACCTTACGGTACCACTGAAGCTTTCTTT.

The rearrangement links TRBV27 to TRBJ2-7; D may correspond to TRBD1 or TRBD2 (6 bases each). Germline V CDR1 and CDR2: MNHEY, SMNVEV (reference sequence). This CDR3 region has 15 residues. Trimming stripped 8 bases from V and 5 bases from J, with 22 bases between. CDR3 sequence reads: CASWSGAGEAHEQYF. CDR3 DNA sequence: TGTGCCAGCTGGTCGGGGGCAGGGGAGGCCCACGAGCAGTACTTC.

The rearrangement links TRBV2 to TRBJ2-1, with D uncertain. Trimming cost V 10 bases and J 2 bases, with 12 bases left between them. CDR3 length: 13 amino acids. Germline V gives CDR1 SNHLY, CDR2 FYNNEI. In DNA, the CDR3 is TGTGCCACCGGAGACTCCGCCTACAATGAGCAGTTCTTC. The encoded protein is CATGDSAYNEQFF.

This clone has a handful of counts. The genes are TRBV5-1 and TRBJ2-1; 9 nucleotides align to TRBD1. From germline, CDR1 is SGHRS and CDR2 YFSETQ. The CDR3 has 18 residues. The junction had 11 bases not matched to a gene; V was cut back by 0 bases and J by 4 bases. The CDR3 bases are TGCGCCAGCAGCTTGGTTGGCGGGACAGGGAATCCTTACAATGAGCAGTTCTTC. It yields the protein CASSLVGGTGNPYNEQFF.

The chain employs TRBV18 and TRBJ2-1; 10 bases agree with TRBD1. The CDR3 is 15 residues long. Germline V gene sequence: CDR1 KGHSH, CDR2 LQKENI. V lost 3 bases, J lost 8 bases, and 7 bases stayed unmatched. The CDR3 loop is CASSPTGGWGDEQFF. CDR3 bases: TGTGCCAGCTCACCGACAGGGGGCTGGGGGGATGAGCAGTTCTTC. Full variable domain (outside the CDR3, taken from reference TRBV18 and TRBJ2-1): NAGVMQNPRHLVRRRGQEARLRCSPMKGHSHVYWYRQLPEEGLKFMVYLQKENIIDESGMPKERFSAEFPKEGPSILRIQQVVRGDSAAYFCASSPTGGWGDEQFFGPGTRLTVL.

The J gene is TRBJ1-2, the V gene TRBV7-3; no definite D call. The CDR3 extends over 15 amino acids. Germline CDR1 is SGHTA and CDR2 is FQGTGA. V shed 1 base and J shed 6 bases, with 15 bases lying between them. CDR3 region: CASSLNPGRGDGYTF. CDR3 DNA sequence: TGTGCCAGCAGCTTAAACCCAGGAAGAGGAGATGGCTACACCTTC.

The chain employs TRBV5-4 and TRBJ2-3, with a possible D match to TRBD2 (6 bases). Trimming took 3 bases from V and 5 from J, leaving 19 bases between them. The CDR3 covers 16 residues. CDR1 and CDR2 (germline): SGHNT, YYREEE (reference sequence). The chain's CDR3 is CASSSFGGLAVDTQYF. The DNA for the CDR3 is TGTGCCAGCAGCTCTTTTGGAGGGCTAGCTGTAGATACGCAGTATTTT.

The chain carries TRBV5-6 and TRBJ2-7, with 8 bases lining up with TRBD2. Germline lookup yields CDR1 SGHDT and CDR2 YYEEEE. This CDR3 comprises 14 residues. V shed 0 bases and J 1 base; nucleotides not matched to a gene: 0. CDR3 DNA sequence: TGTGCCAGCAGCTTGGTAGCGGGGTCCTACGAGCAGTACTTC. This codes for CASSLVAGSYEQYF.

The rearrangement uses TRBV18 and TRBJ1-6, with D possibly matching TRBD1 (6 bases). With 7 bases removed from V and 12 bases from J, the gap between germline ends came to 16 bases. CDR1 is KGHSH, CDR2 LQKENI, per germline. CDR3 length equals 13 residues. The CDR3 sequence is CASLPRAQGPLHF. The DNA for the CDR3 is TGTGCCAGCTTACCCAGGGCACAGGGACCCCTCCACTTT.

V gene TRBV18 combines with J gene TRBJ2-7; TRBD2 matches 14 bases. V shed 5 bases, J shed 0 bases, and the junction held 12 bases outside the gene matches. CDR1 KGHSH and CDR2 LQKENI come from the germline V gene. There are 19 residues in the CDR3. CDR3 loop: CASSTRLAGGPGGSYEQYF. The CDR3 region has the DNA TGTGCCAGCTCAACTAGACTAGCGGGAGGGCCGGGGGGCTCCTACGAGCAGTACTTC.

This CDR3 is CASSLLDRKTDTQYF. In DNA, the CDR3 is TGCGCCAGCAGCTTGCTGGACAGGAAAACAGATACGCAGTATTTT. V usage is TRBV5-1 and J usage is TRBJ2-3, with TRBD1 matching over 7 bases. The CDR3 runs to 15 residues. Per germline, CDR1 SGHRS and CDR2 YFSETQ. Trimming at V came to 1 base and at J to 3 bases, leaving 5 bases not matched to a gene.

V is TRBV5-6 and J is TRBJ2-1, with D tentatively TRBD1 (6 bases). The CDR3 consists of 14 residues. V lost 2 bases and J lost 3, with 9 bases in between. Per germline, CDR1 SGHDT and CDR2 YYEEEE. In DNA form, the CDR3 reads TGTGCCAGCAGCTTAGGACAGTTCTACAATGAGCAGTTCTTC. Its translation: CASSLGQFYNEQFF.

This clone was detected only a few times. The chain combines TRBV7-2 with TRBJ2-1; the match to TRBD2 covers 7 bases. The CDR3 is 13 residues long. Germline loops: CDR1 SGHTA, CDR2 FQGNSA. Germline trimming cut 2 bases from V and 8 bases from J; bases unmatched to any gene: 3. The CDR3 DNA reads as TGTGCCAGCAGCTTATGGACTAGAGATGAGCAGTTCTTC. It translates to CASSLWTRDEQFF.

The CDR3 DNA sequence: TGTGCCAGCACCCAGGGGAATCAGCCCCAGCATTTT. Residues: CASTQGNQPQHF. The rearrangement links TRBV7-2 to TRBJ1-5, with D possibly being TRBD1 (6 bases). Germline V gene lookup returns CDR1 SGHTA and CDR2 FQGNSA. V lost 7 bases to trimming and J lost 4 bases, with 8 bases between them. The CDR3 runs 12 residues.

The CDR3 sequence is CASSVATALNEKLFF. The CDR3 DNA sequence: TGTGCCAGCAGTGTCGCGACTGCGCTGAATGAAAAACTGTTTTTT. The chain has TRBV28 and TRBJ1-4; D unresolved. The CDR3 totals 15 residues. CDR1 MDHEN and CDR2 SYDVKM come from the germline V gene. V was pared by 5 bases and J by 5 bases, with 15 bases between.

The J gene is TRBJ2-3, the V gene TRBV4-1; D remains ambiguous. Germline values: CDR1 MGHRA, CDR2 YSYEKL. The ends were cut back, 3 bases at V and 4 bases at J, with 14 bases in the middle. This CDR3 has 15 residues. The DNA for the CDR3 is TGCGCCAGCAGCCATCCTCCCCCTGGGGCAGATACGCAGTATTTT. Translated: CASSHPPPGADTQYF.

This chain uses TRBV5-4 with TRBJ2-7, with 10 bases matching TRBD2. Germline-derived CDR1 and CDR2 are SGHNT and YYREEE (reference sequence). This CDR3 is 15 amino acids long. V shed 4 bases, J shed 2 bases, and the junction held 6 bases outside the gene matches. This CDR3 is CASSPATSGAYEQYF. CDR3 coding DNA: TGTGCCAGCAGCCCCGCAACTAGCGGGGCCTACGAGCAGTACTTC.

This clone was seen more than once but under ten times. This chain joins TRBV15 and TRBJ2-7; 10 bases fit TRBD1. J gave up 6 bases and V 2 bases, and 7 bases lay outside the gene matches. This CDR3 is built from 15 residues. The V gene's germline CDR1 is LNHNV and CDR2 YYDKDF (reference sequence). CDR3 sequence reads: CATSRLGTGDSEQYF. Written as DNA, the CDR3 is TGTGCCACCAGCAGACTCGGGACAGGGGACAGCGAGCAGTACTTC. Variable domain in full (rest from reference TRBV15 and TRBJ2-7): DAMVIQNPRYQVTQFGKPVTLSCSQTLNHNVMYWYQQKSSQAPKLLFHYYDKDFNNEADTPDNFQSRRPNTSFCFLDIRSPGLGDTAMYLCATSRLGTGDSEQYFGPGTRLTVT.

The rearrangement joins TRBV19 to TRBJ2-3, with 8 positions matching TRBD2. CDR1 and CDR2 (germline): LNHDA, SQIVND (reference sequence). J gave up 1 base and V 3 bases, and 9 bases lay outside the gene matches. The CDR3 covers 17 residues. The CDR3 region is CASSIGLAGPRTDTQYF. The CDR3 coding sequence is TGTGCCAGTAGTATTGGGCTAGCGGGCCCACGCACAGATACGCAGTATTTT.

This chain uses TRBV7-9 with TRBJ1-5; D may be TRBD1 (5 bases). Germline assignment: CDR1 SEHNR and CDR2 FQNEAQ (reference sequence). CDR3 size: 14 residues. Trimming shortened V by 5 bases and J by 6 bases, and 14 bases separated the two germline ends. CDR3 sequence (DNA): TGTGCCAGCAGCCCTACGGGGGTCAGTCAGCCCCAGCATTTT. This codes for CASSPTGVSQPQHF.

The chain has TRBV7-8 and TRBJ1-5; unclear D gene. V was shortened by 2 bases and J by 2 bases, with 10 bases between the two germline ends. The CDR3 consists of 15 residues. Per the germline V gene, CDR1 is SGHVS and CDR2 is FQNEAQ. The CDR3 loop is CASSLSPVGNQPQHF. The CDR3 region has the DNA TGTGCCAGCAGCTTAAGTCCCGTCGGCAATCAGCCCCAGCATTTT.

The chain couples TRBV28 to TRBJ2-3; TRBD2 aligns across 7 bases. Germline loops: CDR1 MDHEN, CDR2 SYDVKM. Germline trimming cut 5 bases from V and 2 bases from J; bases unmatched to any gene: 4. This CDR3 has 14 amino acids. This CDR3 reads CASSMGLNTDTQYF. The CDR3 DNA sequence: TGTGCCAGCAGTATGGGACTAAACACAGATACGCAGTATTTT.

The genes are TRBV4-1 and TRBJ2-7, with TRBD2 matching 9 bases. This CDR3 contains 16 residues. V lost 2 bases, J lost 5 bases, and 10 bases stayed unmatched. Germline V gene data show CDR1 as MGHRA and CDR2 as YSYEKL. CDR3: CASSQREAGGINEQYF. The DNA of the CDR3 is TGCGCCAGCAGCCAAAGGGAAGCGGGAGGAATTAACGAGCAGTACTTC.

The chain couples TRBV28 to TRBJ2-7; D ambiguous. V was pared by 6 bases and J by 2 bases, with 11 bases between. This CDR3 contains 13 residues. Germline-derived CDR1 and CDR2 are MDHEN and SYDVKM. The CDR3 nucleotides are TGTGCCAGCAGCAAAGACGCTACCTACGAGCAGTACTTC. Its protein is CASSKDATYEQYF.

V and J are TRBV2 and TRBJ1-2; the D is unclear. Germline CDR1 and CDR2: SNHLY and FYNNEI. The V gene lost 2 bases and the J gene lost 2 bases, with 6 bases spanning the gap. The CDR3 sequence is 13 residues long. As DNA, the CDR3 is TGTGCCAGCAGTGAATCGGTGAACTATGGCTACACCTTC. Residues: CASSESVNYGYTF.